The 28 T cell receptor beta chains given below trace back to one sample, sequenced in a study of T cells in Graves' hyperthyroidism and ophthalmopathy. There were TCR beta CDR3 regions amplified from RNA transcripts. HTBI primers drove first-round RT-PCR of the TCR CDR3. MiXCR was run by TCRdb on the multiplex PCR reads, yielding one entry per CDR3 protein. The data show 500,000 to 600,000 distinct CDR3 sequences, 35% to 55% seen once. The source material was peripheral blood or thyroid tissue (not recorded which). The receptor source for this set is an adult woman with Graves' disease, either hyperthyroidism or ophthalmopathy (not recorded which).

As to this clonotype: A read error may explain this, as a much larger clone is one base away. The chain combines TRBV27 with TRBJ2-7; D perhaps matches TRBD1 (6 bases). The J call may be in error: the DNA end matches TRBJ2-1 better. Per germline, CDR1 MNHEY and CDR2 SMNVEV (reference sequence). The CDR3 is made up of 13 amino acids. The CDR3 DNA sequence: TGTGCCAGCAGTGTAACAGGGACCTACGAGCAGTTCTTC. Protein sequence: CASSVTGTYEQFF.

The rearrangement links TRBV20-1 to TRBJ1-2; no clear D gene. V was pared by 3 bases and J by 4 bases, with 12 bases between. Germline-derived CDR1 and CDR2 are DFQATT and SNEGSKA (reference sequence). CDR3 length: 13 amino acids. CDR3 sequence reads: CSASRRETYGYTF. Written as DNA, the CDR3 is TGCAGTGCTAGCCGTCGGGAGACCTATGGCTACACCTTC.

The chain employs TRBV10-2 and TRBJ2-7; the D is unclear. This CDR3 spans 15 amino acids. The germline V gene has CDR1 WSHSY and CDR2 SAAADI. V was clipped by 4 bases and J by 1 base, with 14 bases between them. The CDR3 protein is CASSGSRGMSYEQYF. CDR3 in DNA: TGCGCCAGCAGTGGGTCTCGAGGAATGTCCTACGAGCAGTACTTC.

The V call is TRBV10-3, the J call TRBJ2-2, with D unclear. Germline V gene lookup returns CDR1 ENHRY and CDR2 SYGVKD. The CDR3 consists of 11 residues. The germline V and J ends were trimmed by 5 bases and 10 bases, with 8 bases remaining between them. CDR3 in DNA: TGTGCCATCAGTCCGCGGCAGGAGCTGTTTTTT. This gives the protein CAISPRQELFF.

V gene TRBV10-3 combines with J gene TRBJ2-7; D is perhaps TRBD2 (6 bases). The CDR3 sequence is 12 residues long. Trimming took 2 bases from V and 5 from J, leaving 7 bases between them. Germline V gene sequence: CDR1 ENHRY, CDR2 SYGVKD. The CDR3 region has the DNA TGTGCCATCAGTGAGGGAGGGGACGAGCAGTACTTC. Residues: CAISEGGDEQYF.

This clonotype was counted many times. The V and J genes are TRBV20-1 and TRBJ2-2; D is unclear. The CDR3 sequence is 15 residues long. V gave up 6 bases and J gave up 3 bases, with 17 bases separating them. From germline, CDR1 is DFQATT and CDR2 SNEGSKA (reference sequence). Here the CDR3 reads CSAKIPSRDTGELFF. In DNA form, the CDR3 reads TGCAGTGCCAAAATCCCGTCAAGGGACACCGGGGAGCTGTTTTTT.

V is TRBV18 and J is TRBJ1-5; tentative D call: TRBD1 (6 bases). V lost 3 bases to trimming and J lost 4 bases, with 10 bases between them. CDR1 is KGHSH and CDR2 is LQKENI in the germline V gene. The CDR3 totals 14 residues. The CDR3 protein is CASSPTGYNQPQHF. DNA of the CDR3: TGTGCCAGCTCACCTACAGGGTATAATCAGCCCCAGCATTTT.

The chain has TRBV5-6 and TRBJ1-2; D is unclear. CDR1 and CDR2 from the germline V gene are SGHDT and YYEEEE. CDR3 length equals 14 residues. V was cut by 0 bases and J by 3 bases, with 9 bases left in between. Here the CDR3 reads CASSLDTSDYGYTF. The CDR3 DNA sequence: TGTGCCAGCAGCTTGGACACGTCGGACTATGGCTACACCTTC.

J is TRBJ2-6 and V is TRBV19; perhaps TRBD1 as D (5 bases). V lost 6 bases, J lost 2 bases, and 11 bases lay in between. Germline lookup yields CDR1 LNHDA and CDR2 SQIVND (reference sequence). This CDR3 region has 15 residues. DNA for the CDR3: TGTGCCAGTAGAGGGGTGGGCACTGGGGCCAACGTCCTGACTTTC. It yields the protein CASRGVGTGANVLTF.

This clonotype was counted a single time. A read error is likely, as this CDR3 ends without the conserved phenylalanine or tryptophan. Because the CDR3's place on the DNA is in doubt, the DNA is left out and the CDR3 is given as listed by TCRdb. This chain joins TRBV28 and TRBJ1-1; TRBD1 reflects the table's D call only, with no check against the DNA. The CDR3 is made up of 11 amino acids, end residues included. Germline CDR1 and CDR2: MDHEN and SYDVKM. The CDR3 reads CASSYGQGASI.

The chain has TRBV7-9 and TRBJ1-2; D is unclear. The CDR3 totals 11 residues. V lost 3 bases to trimming and J lost 8 bases, with 7 bases between them. Germline CDR1 reads SEHNR; CDR2 reads FQNEAQ (reference sequence). In DNA, the CDR3 is TGTGCCAGCAGCTTCGGGAGGGGCTACACCTTC. Translation: CASSFGRGYTF.

The rearrangement joins TRBV12-3 or TRBV12-4 to TRBJ1-4; D not resolved. The CDR3 runs 11 residues. The V end lost 6 bases, the J end lost 12 bases, and 11 bases lay between the germline ends. The DNA for the CDR3 is TGTGCCAGCAGACAAGCTCAGGAACTGTTTTTT. Translating it yields CASRQAQELFF.

This chain uses TRBV6-5 with TRBJ2-5; TRBD2 agrees at 8 bases. The V gene's germline CDR1 is MNHEY and CDR2 SVGAGI. This CDR3 is 14 amino acids long. The ends lost 7 bases at V and 13 bases at J; junction bases unmatched: 17. This CDR3 reads CASKDGRDSGDRYF. CDR3 sequence (DNA): TGTGCCAGCAAGGACGGGAGGGATTCGGGGGACCGGTACTTC.

As concerns this clonotype: At one end, the junction sequence differs from germline, possibly due to a read error. The rearrangement joins TRBV7-2 to TRBJ1-6; D remains ambiguous. The CDR3 length is 16 residues. Germline lookup yields CDR1 SGHTA and CDR2 FQGNSA. This chain's CDR3 is CASSLSLSSYNSPLHF. As DNA, the CDR3 is TGTGCCAGCAGCCTTAGCTTGAGCTCCTACAATTCACCCCTCCACTTT.

As for this clonotype: This sequence may be a read error, since a much larger clone differs from it by one base. The chain couples TRBV5-1 to TRBJ1-1, with D perhaps matching TRBD1 (5 bases). CDR1 SGHRS and CDR2 YFSETQ come from the germline V gene. The CDR3 length is 13 residues. Trimming took 6 bases from V and 2 from J, leaving 11 bases between them. CDR3 in amino acids: CASKRDLNTEAFF. In DNA form, the CDR3 reads TGCGCCAGCAAACGGGACCTAAACACTGAAGCTTTCTTT.

This clonotype has ten or more counts. The chain carries TRBV30 and TRBJ1-5; no clear D. The length of the CDR3 is 13 residues. The germline V gene encodes CDR1 GTSNPN and CDR2 SVGIG (reference sequence). Trimming pared 0 bases from V and 4 bases from J, leaving 7 bases between. CDR3 loop: CAWSVAANQPQHF. For the CDR3, the DNA is TGTGCCTGGAGTGTGGCAGCGAATCAGCCCCAGCATTTT. Together with reference TRBV30 and TRBJ1-5, the CDR3 gives the full variable domain: SQTIHQWPATLVQPVGSPLSLECTVEGTSNPNLYWYRQAAGRGLQLLFYSVGIGQISSEVPQNLSASRPQDRQFILSSKKLLLSDSGFYLCAWSVAANQPQHFGDGTRLSIL.

In its sample, this clonotype was seen many times. This sequence joins TRBV20-1 and TRBJ1-6, with D perhaps TRBD1 (5 bases). The CDR3 spans 15 residues. Deletions cut 3 bases from V and 0 bases from J, with 9 bases between. The V gene's germline CDR1 is DFQATT and CDR2 SNEGSKA (reference sequence). The DNA for the CDR3 is TGCAGTGCTAGTGGGGCAAGCTCCTATAATTCACCCCTCCACTTT. This gives the protein CSASGASSYNSPLHF.

The chain carries TRBV2 and TRBJ1-2; 7 bases agree with TRBD1. J gave up 2 bases and V 3 bases, and 9 bases lay outside the gene matches. CDR1 SNHLY and CDR2 FYNNEI come from the germline V gene. The length of the CDR3 is 16 residues. CDR3 sequence reads: CASSDPPGTENYGYTF. Here the CDR3 DNA reads TGTGCCAGCAGTGACCCTCCCGGGACAGAAAACTATGGCTACACCTTC.

This clonotype was detected a few times. V and J are TRBV7-4 and TRBJ2-7, with D unclear. The CDR3 contains 12 residues. The germline gives CDR1 SGHVT, CDR2 SQSDAQ. Trimming took off 2 bases at V and 2 bases at J, with 4 bases between the two ends. The CDR3 bases are TGTGCCAGCAGCTTACCTACCTACGAGCAGTACTTC. It yields the protein CASSLPTYEQYF. The full variable domain, with the rest looked up from reference TRBV7-4 and TRBJ2-7, is GAGVSQSPRYKVAKRGRDVALRCDSISGHVTLYWYRQTLGQGSEVLTYSQSDAQRDKSGRPSGRFSAERPERSVSTLKIQRTEQGDSAVYLCASSLPTYEQYFGPGTRLTVT.

The chain is built from TRBV2 and TRBJ1-2; 8 bases match TRBD1. Germline V gene lookup returns CDR1 SNHLY and CDR2 FYNNEI. CDR3 size: 12 residues. V lost 3 bases and J lost 9; bases outside the gene matches: 3. The DNA for the CDR3 is TGTGCCAGCAGTGACAGGGGGCAGAGCTACACCTTC. Residues: CASSDRGQSYTF.

The gene calls are TRBV10-1 and TRBJ1-1; tentative D call: TRBD1 (6 bases). This CDR3 is 12 amino acids long. The germline CDR1 and CDR2 sequences are WNHNN and SYGVQD (reference sequence). The germline V and J ends were trimmed by 3 bases and 5 bases, with 7 bases remaining between them. The CDR3 sequence is CASSDRGTEAFF. The CDR3 DNA reads TGCGCCAGCAGTGACAGGGGAACTGAAGCTTTCTTT.

V usage is TRBV28 and J usage is TRBJ1-5; no firm D call. V lost 11 bases and J lost 0, with 17 bases in between. This CDR3 has 15 amino acids. Germline CDR1 reads MDHEN; CDR2 reads SYDVKM. CDR3 amino acids: CASAVQQYSNQPQHF. CDR3 DNA sequence: TGTGCCTCCGCGGTACAGCAGTATAGCAATCAGCCCCAGCATTTT.

This chain connects TRBV7-6 to TRBJ2-5, with D unclear. Germline V lookup: CDR1 SGHVS, CDR2 FNYEAQ. CDR3 size: 15 residues. V lost 6 bases and J lost 2, with 16 bases in between. In nucleotides, the CDR3 is TGTGCCAGCAGGAGACTTACGGCGGCGCAAGAGACCCAGTACTTC. Protein: CASRRLTAAQETQYF.

In its sample, this clonotype was seen many times. The rearrangement joins TRBV20-1 to TRBJ2-2; TRBD2 agrees at 9 bases. The CDR3 covers 15 residues. CDR1 is DFQATT and CDR2 is SNEGSKA in the germline V gene (reference sequence). V lost 1 base and J lost 4; bases outside the gene matches: 4. CDR3 sequence (DNA): TGCAGTGCTAGAGTTCTAGCGGGGATCACCGGGGAGCTGTTTTTT. It codes for CSARVLAGITGELFF.

The genes are TRBV29-1 and TRBJ1-2; 9 bases are a match to TRBD1. The V gene end was trimmed by 6 bases and the J gene end by 5 bases; junction bases not matched to a gene: 10. The CDR3 has 14 amino acids. Per the germline V gene, CDR1 is SQVTM and CDR2 is ANQGSEA. CDR3 residues: CSVLNQQGAYGYTF. In DNA form, the CDR3 reads TGCAGCGTCCTCAATCAACAGGGGGCGTATGGCTACACCTTC.

V gene TRBV20-1 combines with J gene TRBJ1-3; D remains ambiguous. CDR1 and CDR2 (germline): DFQATT, SNEGSKA (reference sequence). The ends were cut back, 6 bases at V and 3 bases at J, with 18 bases in the middle. The CDR3 length is 15 residues. CDR3 DNA sequence: TGCAGTGCAACCGCTTGGGATATCTATGGAAACACCATATATTTT. It encodes CSATAWDIYGNTIYF.

V is TRBV27 and J is TRBJ2-2; 7 bases align to TRBD2. Trimming at V came to 2 bases and at J to 5 bases, leaving 5 bases not matched to a gene. Germline V gene lookup returns CDR1 MNHEY and CDR2 SMNVEV (reference sequence). This CDR3 is 15 amino acids long. In DNA, the CDR3 is TGTGCCAGCAGTTTAAGTGCGGGGGAGACCGGGGAGCTGTTTTTT. As protein: CASSLSAGETGELFF.

This clonotype was detected ten times or more. The chain recombines TRBV2 with TRBJ2-2; possibly TRBD1 for D (6 bases). With 7 bases removed from V and 6 bases from J, the gap between germline ends came to 24 bases. From germline, CDR1 is SNHLY and CDR2 FYNNEI. The length of the CDR3 is 17 residues. The DNA for the CDR3 is TGTGCCAGCACCCATAACCGGGACACTTTGTGGGCCGGGGAGCTGTTTTTT. As protein: CASTHNRDTLWAGELFF.